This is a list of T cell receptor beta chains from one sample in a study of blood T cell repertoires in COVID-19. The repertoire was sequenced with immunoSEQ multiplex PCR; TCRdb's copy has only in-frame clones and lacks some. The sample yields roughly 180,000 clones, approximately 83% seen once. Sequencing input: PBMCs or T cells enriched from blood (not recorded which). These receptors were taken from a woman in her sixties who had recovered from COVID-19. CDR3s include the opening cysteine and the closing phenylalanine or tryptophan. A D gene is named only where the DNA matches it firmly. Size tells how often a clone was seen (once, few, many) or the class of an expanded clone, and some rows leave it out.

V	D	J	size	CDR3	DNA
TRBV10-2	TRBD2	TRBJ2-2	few	CASRNWREEGTGELFF	TGCGCCAGCCGGAACTGGCGGGAGGAAGGAACCGGGGAGCTGTTTTTT
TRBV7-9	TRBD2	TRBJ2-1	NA	CASSLWGGGYNEQFF	TGTGCCAGCAGCTTATGGGGGGGAGGCTACAATGAGCAGTTCTTC
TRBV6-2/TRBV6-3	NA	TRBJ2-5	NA	CASSYSGTSETQYF	TGTGCCAGCAGTTACTCCGGGACATCGGAGACCCAGTACTTC
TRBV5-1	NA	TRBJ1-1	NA	CASTDTRGTEAFF	TGCGCCAGCACTGACACCCGGGGAACTGAAGCTTTCTTT
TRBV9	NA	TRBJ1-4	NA	CASSVGEGTNEKLFF	TGTGCCAGCAGCGTAGGAGAGGGAACTAATGAAAAACTGTTTTTT
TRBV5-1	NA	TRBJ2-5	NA	CASSLGRGRETQYF	TGCGCCAGCAGCTTGGGCAGGGGAAGGGAGACCCAGTACTTC
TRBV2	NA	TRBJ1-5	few	CASNPSGGSNQPQHF	TGTGCCAGCAATCCCTCCGGGGGGAGCAATCAGCCCCAGCATTTT
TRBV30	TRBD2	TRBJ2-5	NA	CAWSVRSGGATETQYF	TGTGCCTGGAGTGTACGTAGCGGGGGGGCCACTGAGACCCAGTACTTC
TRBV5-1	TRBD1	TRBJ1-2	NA	CASSLRDRGYYGYTF	TGCGCCAGCAGCTTGAGAGACAGGGGATACTATGGCTACACCTTC
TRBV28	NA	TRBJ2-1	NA	CASRTGYNEQFF	TGTGCCAGCAGGACAGGCTACAATGAGCAGTTCTTC
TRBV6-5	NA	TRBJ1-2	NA	CASSYLTGNYGYTF	TGTGCCAGCAGTTACTTGACAGGAAACTATGGCTACACCTTC
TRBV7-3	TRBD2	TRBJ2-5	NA	CASSSTSGPQETQYF	TGTGCCAGCAGCTCTACTAGCGGGCCGCAAGAGACCCAGTACTTC
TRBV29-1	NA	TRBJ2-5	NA	CSVDLRYQETQYF	TGCAGCGTTGATTTGCGGTATCAAGAGACCCAGTACTTC
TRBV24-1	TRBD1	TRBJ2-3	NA	CATSDFRAGGDADTQYF	TGTGCCACCAGTGATTTTCGGGCAGGGGGCGACGCAGATACGCAGTATTTT
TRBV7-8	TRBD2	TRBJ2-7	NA	CASNQNPGLAGHYEQYF	TGTGCCAGCAATCAAAATCCGGGACTAGCGGGGCACTACGAGCAGTACTTC
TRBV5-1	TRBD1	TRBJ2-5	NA	CASSSGTGAQETQYF	TGCGCCAGCAGCTCGGGGACAGGAGCACAAGAGACCCAGTACTTC
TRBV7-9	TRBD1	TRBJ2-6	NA	CASSLLGQGRASGANVLTF	TGTGCCAGCAGCTTATTAGGACAGGGTCGGGCCTCTGGGGCCAACGTCCTGACTTTC
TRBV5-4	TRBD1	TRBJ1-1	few	CASSSGTGMNTEAFF	TGTGCCAGCAGCTCAGGGACAGGGATGAACACTGAAGCTTTCTTT
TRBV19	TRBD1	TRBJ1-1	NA	CASSGPGQGYGEAFF	TGTGCCAGTAGTGGACCGGGACAGGGGTACGGTGAAGCTTTCTTT
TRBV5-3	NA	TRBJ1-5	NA	CARNRKRVQEFYQPQHF	TGTGCCAGAAATCGAAAGAGGGTGCAGGAGTTTTATCAGCCCCAGCATTTT
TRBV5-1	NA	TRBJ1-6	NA	CASSLEGGRGSPLHF	TGCGCCAGCAGCTTGGAGGGGGGGCGCGGTTCACCCCTCCACTTT